These 4 T cell receptor beta chains were sequenced from one sample in a study of OX40 agonist ivuxolimab in advanced cancers. Profiling relied on immunoSEQ multiplex PCR, and the TCRdb table lists in-frame clones only, not all of them. The table has 60,000 to 75,000 clones, about four fifths seen once. Sequencing used CD4+ or CD8+ T cells sorted from blood, obtained in a trial of the OX40 agonist ivuxolimab. All receptors come from an adult with an advanced solid tumor such as melanoma, head and neck, liver or kidney cancer.

V gene TRBV5-1 combines with J gene TRBJ2-3; the D call may be TRBD1 or TRBD2 (6 bases each). The CDR3 extends over 13 amino acids. Germline CDR1 SGHRS, CDR2 YFSETQ. V was shortened by 4 bases and J by 6 bases, with 12 bases between the two germline ends. CDR3 sequence (DNA): TGCGCCAGCAGCCACACAGGGAGGGATACGCAGTATTTT. This encodes CASSHTGRDTQYF.

V is TRBV5-1 and J is TRBJ2-3; TRBD2 aligns across 9 bases. Germline CDR1 and CDR2: SGHRS and YFSETQ. Unmatched junction bases numbered 4, after V lost 0 bases and J lost 2 bases. This CDR3 has 16 amino acids. CDR3 bases: TGCGCCAGCAGCTTGGACGCTAGCGGGACCACAGATACGCAGTATTTT. This translates into CASSLDASGTTDTQYF.

The gene calls are TRBV6-4 and TRBJ2-1; either TRBD1 or TRBD2 may fit D (7 bases each). The CDR3 contains 13 residues. Trimming stripped 6 bases from V and 7 bases from J, with 13 bases between. Germline V gene sequence: CDR1 MRHNA, CDR2 SNTAGT. CDR3 residues: CASSTGEGNEQFF. CDR3 coding DNA: TGTGCCAGCAGCACAGGGGAGGGGAATGAGCAGTTCTTC.

This chain joins TRBV9 and TRBJ2-2; the match to TRBD1 covers 12 bases. The V gene's germline CDR1 is SGDLS and CDR2 YYNGEE. This CDR3 region has 18 residues. V trimming: 5 bases; J trimming: 7 bases; junction bases outside the gene matches: 15. The CDR3: CASSRRLSGQGAGGELFF. The CDR3 DNA sequence: TGTGCCAGCAGTCGTAGACTGTCGGGACAGGGGGCAGGCGGGGAGCTGTTTTTT.